These T cell receptor beta chains were read from a single sample in a study of cytomegalovirus exposure and HLA in healthy donors. Clones were sequenced by immunoSEQ multiplex PCR, and TCRdb holds only the in-frame ones, with some missing. The profile shows about 130,000 clones, about four fifths of them singletons. Sequencing input: PBMCs. Every receptor here comes from a man aged 30 to 39 in good health and CMV-seronegative. The CDR3 runs from the conserved cysteine through the conserved F or W. D genes are given only for firm matches. Not every row has a clone size; where given, it reads once, few, many or a size class.

>13|TRBV29-1|.|TRBJ1-1|TRBD1
CSALGQLNTEAFF
TGCAGCGCCCTGGGACAGTTGAACACTGAAGCTTTCTTT
>20|TRBV4-3|few|TRBJ2-3|TRBD2
CASSQDQGTSGNIGGDTQYF
TGCGCCAGCAGCCAAGACCAAGGGACTAGCGGAAACATTGGTGGAGATACGCAGTATTTT
>13|TRBV6-1|.|TRBJ2-5|TRBD1
CASTRQGQETQYF
TGTGCCAGCACTAGACAGGGGCAAGAGACCCAGTACTTC
>15|TRBV2|.|TRBJ1-5|.
CASRAGQYSNQPQHF
TGTGCCAGCAGGGCAGGACAGTATAGCAATCAGCCCCAGCATTTT
>15|TRBV6-5|.|TRBJ2-1|TRBD2
CASSRIAGFGNEQFF
TGTGCCAGCAGCAGGATAGCGGGATTCGGCAATGAGCAGTTCTTC
>14|TRBV30|.|TRBJ1-3|.
CAWSVGGSGNTIYF
TGTGCCTGGAGTGTGGGGGGATCTGGAAACACCATATATTTT
>15|TRBV14|once|TRBJ1-4|.
CASSHMRPSGEKLFF
TGTGCCAGCAGCCATATGAGGCCATCGGGTGAAAAACTGTTTTTT
>13|TRBV30|.|TRBJ2-1|TRBD1
CAWGGQGNNEQFF
TGTGCCTGGGGGGGACAGGGCAACAATGAGCAGTTCTTC
>14|TRBV6-1|few|TRBJ2-7|TRBD2
CASSEGWGGYEQYF
TGTGCCAGCAGTGAAGGTTGGGGGGGCTACGAGCAGTACTTC
>14|TRBV5-1|many|TRBJ1-4|.
CASSSGSTNEKLFF
TGCGCCAGCAGCTCAGGATCAACTAATGAAAAACTGTTTTTT
>12|TRBV30|.|TRBJ2-1|.
CAWIIGANEQFF
TGTGCCTGGATCATAGGAGCGAATGAGCAGTTCTTC
>16|TRBV7-2|.|TRBJ1-5|.
CASSLARGDSNQPQHF
TGTGCCAGCAGCTTAGCGCGGGGGGATAGCAATCAGCCCCAGCATTTT
>16|TRBV7-9|.|TRBJ1-4|.
CASSSGQPSANEKLFF
TGTGCCAGCAGCTCAGGACAGCCTTCAGCTAATGAAAAACTGTTTTTT
>17|TRBV21-1|.|TRBJ1-5|.
CASSNGGDGGERQPQHF
TGTGCCAGCAGCAACGGGGGAGACGGAGGGGAACGTCAGCCCCAGCATTTT
>14|TRBV7-2|.|TRBJ1-4|.
CASSSSADEAKLFF
TGTGCCAGCAGCTCTTCAGCGGACGAAGCCAAACTGTTTTTT
>14|TRBV19|few|TRBJ2-5|TRBD1
CASSPWTGEETQYF
TGTGCCAGTTCCCCTTGGACAGGCGAAGAGACCCAGTACTTC
>14|TRBV7-9|.|TRBJ1-1|.
CASSSTGANTEAFF
TGTGCCAGCAGCTCGACAGGAGCTAACACTGAAGCTTTCTTT
>17|TRBV28|many|TRBJ1-1|TRBD1
CASRRPRNRGINTEAFF
TGTGCCAGCAGGAGGCCACGGAACAGGGGGATAAACACTGAAGCTTTCTTT
>13|TRBV7-2|.|TRBJ2-1|.
CASSPQNRDEQFF
TGTGCCAGCAGCCCTCAAAATAGAGATGAGCAGTTCTTC
>17|TRBV5-1|.|TRBJ1-5|.
CASSLASIDRRNQPQHF
TGCGCCAGCAGCTTGGCCAGCATAGACAGGCGCAATCAGCCCCAGCATTTT
>11|TRBV7-8|few|TRBJ1-1|.
CASRRFGEAFF
TGTGCCAGCAGGAGATTTGGTGAAGCTTTCTTT
>16|TRBV9|.|TRBJ1-3|.
CASSDLQRSSGNTIYF
TGTGCCAGCAGCGATCTTCAGCGTAGCTCTGGAAACACCATATATTTT
>14|TRBV6-4|few|TRBJ1-6|.
CASSDRDSSSPLHF
TGTGCCAGCAGTGACCGCGACAGTTCTTCACCCCTCCACTTT
>13|TRBV7-2|.|TRBJ1-5|.
CASSLDRIQPQHF
TGTGCCAGCAGCTTAGACAGAATTCAGCCCCAGCATTTT
>14|TRBV7-9|.|TRBJ2-7|TRBD1
CASSPRQGAYEQYF
TGTGCCAGCAGCCCACGACAGGGGGCCTACGAGCAGTACTTC
>15|TRBV6-6|few|TRBJ2-1|TRBD1
CASRYRTGIYNEQFF
TGTGCCAGCAGATACCGGACAGGGATATACAATGAGCAGTTCTTC
>16|TRBV11-2|.|TRBJ2-7|TRBD1
CASSSLFGTAAYEQYF
TGTGCCAGCAGCTCGTTATTTGGGACAGCTGCCTACGAGCAGTACTTC
>17|TRBV14|.|TRBJ2-3|TRBD2
CASSQRLAGVGTDTQYF
TGTGCCAGCAGCCAACGTCTAGCGGGAGTGGGCACAGATACGCAGTATTTT
>15|TRBV6-1|.|TRBJ1-6|TRBD1
CASSLTGDYNSPLHF
TGTGCCAGCAGTTTGACAGGGGATTACAATTCACCCCTCCACTTT
>13|TRBV29-1|.|TRBJ2-7|TRBD2
CSVASGRAQRQYF
TGCAGCGTTGCTAGCGGGAGGGCCCAGCGGCAGTACTTC
>15|TRBV6-5|.|TRBJ2-7|TRBD1
CASGGQGAQAYEQYF
TGTGCCAGCGGGGGACAGGGGGCGCAGGCCTACGAGCAGTACTTC
>15|TRBV6-1|.|TRBJ2-5|TRBD2
CASRGLAGGAETQYF
TGTGCCAGCAGGGGACTAGCGGGGGGGGCGGAGACCCAGTACTTC
>17|TRBV7-2|few|TRBJ1-2|.
CASSSPKSRGQRYGYTF
TGTGCCAGCAGCTCCCCGAAATCACGCGGACAGAGATATGGCTACACCTTC
>14|TRBV11-2|.|TRBJ1-1|.
CASRPWTTDTEAFF
TGTGCCAGCAGACCATGGACAACAGACACTGAAGCTTTCTTT
>14|TRBV2|once|TRBJ1-6|TRBD1
CASSGTGGDSPLHF
TGTGCCAGCAGTGGGACAGGGGGCGATTCACCCCTCCACTTT
>14|TRBV6-4|.|TRBJ1-1|.
CASSDSWGDTEAFF
TGTGCCAGCAGTGACTCTTGGGGGGACACTGAAGCTTTCTTT
>16|TRBV7-9|.|TRBJ2-3|TRBD2
CASSLAYVAGGDTQYF
TGTGCCAGCAGCTTAGCGTACGTGGCGGGGGGCGATACGCAGTATTTT
>14|TRBV7-2|.|TRBJ1-5|TRBD1
CASSLGQAYQPQHF
TGTGCCAGCAGCCTTGGACAGGCTTATCAGCCCCAGCATTTT
>15|TRBV4-1|.|TRBJ2-7|.
CASSQDGGAVYEQYF
TGCGCCAGCAGCCAAGACGGGGGTGCAGTCTACGAGCAGTACTTC
>15|TRBV4-3|.|TRBJ1-2|.
CASSQGLDSLYGYTF
TGCGCCAGCAGCCAAGGGCTTGACAGCTTATATGGCTACACCTTC
>18|TRBV5-6|.|TRBJ2-1|TRBD1
CASSAVPGQASVRHEQFF
TGTGCCAGCAGCGCCGTCCCGGGACAGGCTTCAGTTCGCCATGAGCAGTTCTTC
>14|TRBV7-3|.|TRBJ2-3|.
CASSPGVDRDTQYF
TGTGCCAGCAGCCCGGGAGTGGACAGGGATACGCAGTATTTT
>16|TRBV5-6|.|TRBJ1-2|.
CASSLVMRNEGGGYTF
TGTGCCAGCAGCTTGGTCATGCGTAATGAAGGCGGTGGCTACACCTTC
>13|TRBV6-5|.|TRBJ1-2|TRBD1
CASSSTGDSGYTF
TGTGCCAGCAGTTCGACAGGGGACTCTGGCTACACCTTC
>12|TRBV29-1|.|TRBJ2-7|TRBD2
CSGGRDYYEQYF
TGCAGCGGGGGGAGGGATTACTACGAGCAGTACTTC
>14|TRBV5-1|.|TRBJ2-7|.
CASSLADKAYEQYF
TGCGCCAGCAGCTTGGCCGACAAAGCCTACGAGCAGTACTTC
>16|TRBV28|.|TRBJ2-5|TRBD1
CASTIDGTGARETQYF
TGTGCCAGCACCATCGACGGGACAGGGGCACGGGAGACCCAGTACTTC
>17|TRBV2|.|TRBJ2-3|.
CASLVSKPVAGTDTQYF
TGTGCCAGCTTAGTATCCAAACCAGTTGCGGGCACAGATACGCAGTATTTT
>15|TRBV30|.|TRBJ2-5|TRBD2
CAWGGRASGIETQYF
TGTGCCTGGGGTGGGAGGGCTAGCGGAATAGAGACCCAGTACTTC
>15|TRBV15|.|TRBJ1-5|TRBD1
CATSRDFTGVQPQHF
TGTGCCACCAGCAGAGATTTTACAGGGGTTCAGCCCCAGCATTTT
>14|TRBV10-1|.|TRBJ2-7|.
CASSEEQGPYEQYF
TGCGCCAGCAGTGAGGAGCAGGGGCCCTACGAGCAGTACTTC
>15|TRBV6-1|.|TRBJ1-5|TRBD1
CASREGQGANQPQHF
TGTGCCAGCAGAGAAGGACAGGGGGCAAATCAGCCCCAGCATTTT
>12|TRBV7-9|.|TRBJ2-1|.
CASSLLPNEQFF
TGTGCCAGCAGCTTACTTCCCAATGAGCAGTTCTTC
>14|TRBV7-8|.|TRBJ1-5|.
CASSYALSNQPQHF
TGTGCCAGCAGCTATGCCCTATCCAATCAGCCCCAGCATTTT